This T cell receptor (beta chain) comes out of a study of blood T cell repertoires in COVID-19. The germline gives CDR1 LGHDT, CDR2 YNNKEL (reference sequence). This CDR3 spans 19 amino acids. V lost 0 bases, J lost 6 bases, and 20 bases stayed unmatched. This clone was detected only once. Method: immunoSEQ multiplex PCR; TCRdb's copy keeps in-frame clones and lacks some. Among approximately 180,000 clones, nearly 90% were seen once, and the ten largest hold about 2.2%. Participant ages covered roughly 18 to 89 years across 20 to 25 US areas. The chain carries TRBV3-1 (or the pseudogene TRBV3-2) and TRBJ2-7; 7 positions match TRBD2. Sequencing was done on a sample of PBMCs or T cells enriched from blood (not recorded which). This clonotype was obtained from a middle-aged woman with acute COVID-19. CDR3 amino acids: CASSQDCWSLGRERGEQYF. CDR3 nucleotides: TGTGCCAGCAGCCAAGATTGCTGGAGTCTCGGGCGGGAGAGGGGCGAGCAGTACTTC.